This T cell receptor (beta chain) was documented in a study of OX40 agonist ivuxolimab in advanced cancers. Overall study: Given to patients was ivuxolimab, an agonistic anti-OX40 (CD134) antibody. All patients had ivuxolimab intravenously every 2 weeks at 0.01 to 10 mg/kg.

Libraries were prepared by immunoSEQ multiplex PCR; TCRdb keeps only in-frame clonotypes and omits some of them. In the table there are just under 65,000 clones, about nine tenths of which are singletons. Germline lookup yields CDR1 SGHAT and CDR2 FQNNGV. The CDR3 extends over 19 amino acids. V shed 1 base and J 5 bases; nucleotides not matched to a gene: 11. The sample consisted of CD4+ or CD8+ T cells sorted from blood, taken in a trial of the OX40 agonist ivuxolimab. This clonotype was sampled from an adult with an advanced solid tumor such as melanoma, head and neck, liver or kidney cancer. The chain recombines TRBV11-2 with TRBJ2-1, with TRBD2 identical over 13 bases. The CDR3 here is CASSLGPARLAGGNNEQFF. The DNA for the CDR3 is TGTGCCAGCAGCTTAGGGCCTGCCCGACTAGCGGGAGGAAACAATGAGCAGTTCTTC.